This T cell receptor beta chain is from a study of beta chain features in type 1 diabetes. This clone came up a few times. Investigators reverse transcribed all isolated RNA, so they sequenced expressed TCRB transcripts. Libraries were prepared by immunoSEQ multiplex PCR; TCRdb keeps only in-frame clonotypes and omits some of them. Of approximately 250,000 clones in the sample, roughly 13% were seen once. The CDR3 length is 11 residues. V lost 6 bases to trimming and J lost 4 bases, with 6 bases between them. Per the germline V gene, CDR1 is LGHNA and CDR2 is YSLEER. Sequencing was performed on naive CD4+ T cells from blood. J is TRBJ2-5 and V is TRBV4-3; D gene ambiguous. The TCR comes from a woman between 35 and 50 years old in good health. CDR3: CASSRGETQYF. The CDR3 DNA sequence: TGCGCCAGCAGTAGAGGAGAGACCCAGTACTTC.